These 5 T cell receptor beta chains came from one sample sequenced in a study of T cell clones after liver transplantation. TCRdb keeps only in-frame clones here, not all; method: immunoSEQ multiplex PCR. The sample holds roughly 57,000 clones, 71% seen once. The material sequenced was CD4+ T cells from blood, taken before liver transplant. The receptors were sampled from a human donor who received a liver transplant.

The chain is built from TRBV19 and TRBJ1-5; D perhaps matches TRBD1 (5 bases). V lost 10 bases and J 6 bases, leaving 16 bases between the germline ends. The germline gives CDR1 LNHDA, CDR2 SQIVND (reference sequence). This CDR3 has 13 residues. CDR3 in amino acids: CAIGHVESQPQHF. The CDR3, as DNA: TGTGCCATAGGACACGTCGAATCTCAGCCCCAGCATTTT. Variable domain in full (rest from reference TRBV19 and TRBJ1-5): DGGITQSPKYLFRKEGQNVTLSCEQNLNHDAMYWYRQDPGQGLRLIYYSQIVNDFQKGDIAEGYSVSREKKESFPLTVTSAQKNPTAFYLCAIGHVESQPQHFGDGTRLSIL.

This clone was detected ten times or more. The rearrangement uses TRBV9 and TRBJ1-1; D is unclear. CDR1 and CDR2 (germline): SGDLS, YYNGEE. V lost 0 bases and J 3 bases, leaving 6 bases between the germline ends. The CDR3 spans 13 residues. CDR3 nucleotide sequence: TGTGCCAGCAGCGTAGAGAGGGACACTGAAGCTTTCTTT. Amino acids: CASSVERDTEAFF.

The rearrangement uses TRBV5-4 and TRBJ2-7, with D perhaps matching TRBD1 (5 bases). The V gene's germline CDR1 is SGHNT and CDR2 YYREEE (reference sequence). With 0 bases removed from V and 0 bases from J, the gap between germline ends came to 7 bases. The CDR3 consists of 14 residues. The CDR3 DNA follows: TGTGCCAGCAGCTTGGAACAGGTCTCCTACGAGCAGTACTTC. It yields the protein CASSLEQVSYEQYF.

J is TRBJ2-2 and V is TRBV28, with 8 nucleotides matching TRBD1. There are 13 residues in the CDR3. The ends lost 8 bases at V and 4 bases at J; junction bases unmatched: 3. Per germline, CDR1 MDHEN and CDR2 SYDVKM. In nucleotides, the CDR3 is TGTGCCAGCCTAACAGGGGGCACCGGGGAGCTGTTTTTT. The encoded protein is CASLTGGTGELFF.

CDR3 amino acids: CASSLYGELTEKLFF. Here the CDR3 DNA reads TGCGCCAGCAGCTTGTACGGGGAACTAACTGAAAAACTGTTTTTT. The chain has TRBV5-1 and TRBJ1-4; D not resolved. This CDR3 has 15 amino acids. With 1 base removed from V and 7 bases from J, the gap between germline ends came to 14 bases. Per the germline V gene, CDR1 is SGHRS and CDR2 is YFSETQ. Combining the CDR3 with reference TRBV5-1 and TRBJ1-4 gives the whole variable domain KAGVTQTPRYLIKTRGQQVTLSCSPISGHRSVSWYQQTPGQGLQFLFEYFSETQRNKGNFPGRFSGRQFSNSRSEMNVSTLELGDSALYLCASSLYGELTEKLFFGSGTQLSVL.